What follows are 5 T cell receptor beta chains derived from one specimen sequenced in a study of CD8 T cells in ankylosing spondylitis. TCRdb recomputed calls from the 5' RACE reads with MiXCR, one row per CDR3 protein. The sample holds approximately 140,000 distinct CDR3 sequences, roughly 7.7% seen once. The sample taken for sequencing was synovial fluid, either unsorted or a sorted T cell fraction (not recorded which). These receptors were collected from a male donor with ankylosing spondylitis.

This clonotype was counted at least ten times. The chain combines TRBV12-3 or TRBV12-4 with TRBJ1-1; no clear D. The V gene lost 5 bases and the J gene lost 3 bases, with 13 bases spanning the gap. CDR3 size: 14 residues. The CDR3 reads CASSGGVEDTEAFF. The CDR3 nucleotides are TGTGCCAGCAGTGGAGGAGTAGAGGACACTGAAGCTTTCTTT.

The table lists this clonotype with a few counts. The chain couples TRBV7-2 to TRBJ1-1; D is uncertain. V gave up 2 bases and J gave up 4 bases, with 11 bases separating them. The germline CDR1 and CDR2 sequences are SGHTA and FQGNSA. The CDR3 consists of 14 residues. CDR3 coding DNA: TGTGCCAGCAGCTTATCAGGCGTTGCCACTGAAGCTTTCTTT. It is translated as CASSLSGVATEAFF.

This clonotype appeared many times. The chain employs TRBV28 and TRBJ2-7, with a tentative D call TRBD2 (6 bases). This CDR3 is 12 amino acids long. V lost 6 bases, J lost 6 bases, and 12 bases lay in between. Germline CDR1 and CDR2: MDHEN and SYDVKM. CDR3 coding DNA: TGTGCCAGCAGCAGCGGAGGGGCCGAGCAGTACTTC. Translated: CASSSGGAEQYF. The whole variable domain, remainder taken from reference TRBV28 and TRBJ2-7, is DVKVTQSSRYLVKRTGEKVFLECVQDMDHENMFWYRQDPGLGLRLIYFSYDVKMKEKGDIPEGYSVSREKKERFSLILESASTNQTSMYLCASSSGGAEQYFGPGTRLTVT.

This clonotype has ten or more counts. The CDR3 is CASSQAGESGDSTDTQYF. CDR3 coding DNA: TGTGCCAGCAGCCAAGCCGGAGAATCGGGGGATTCCACAGATACGCAGTATTTT. The chain couples TRBV3-1 to TRBJ2-3; D may be TRBD2 (6 bases). There are 18 residues in the CDR3. The germline V and J ends were trimmed by 1 base and 2 bases, with 19 bases remaining between them. CDR1 and CDR2 (germline): LGHDT, YNNKEL (reference sequence).

The chain uses TRBV30 and TRBJ2-4; D gene ambiguous. Trimming shortened V by 1 base and J by 2 bases, and 12 bases separated the two germline ends. Germline V gene sequence: CDR1 GTSNPN, CDR2 SVGIG (reference sequence). The CDR3 runs 15 residues. The CDR3 coding sequence is TGTGCCTGGAGTGAACAAGACCGCACCAAAAACATTCAGTACTTC. This gives the protein CAWSEQDRTKNIQYF.